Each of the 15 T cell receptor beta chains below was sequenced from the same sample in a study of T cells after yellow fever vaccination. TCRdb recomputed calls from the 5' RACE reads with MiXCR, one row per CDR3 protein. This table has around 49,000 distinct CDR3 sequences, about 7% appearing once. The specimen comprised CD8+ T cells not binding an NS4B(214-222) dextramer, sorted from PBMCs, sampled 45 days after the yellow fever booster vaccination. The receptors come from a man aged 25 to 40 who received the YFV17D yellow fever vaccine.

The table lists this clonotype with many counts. Here the CDR3 DNA reads TGTGCCAGCAGCCAAGACGAGACGGTAGCCAAAAACATTCAGTACTTC. It specifies CASSQDETVAKNIQYF. The genes are TRBV3-1 and TRBJ2-4; the D is unclear. The germline gives CDR1 LGHDT, CDR2 YNNKEL (reference sequence). V lost 0 bases and J 0 bases, leaving 9 bases between the germline ends. This CDR3 has 16 amino acids.

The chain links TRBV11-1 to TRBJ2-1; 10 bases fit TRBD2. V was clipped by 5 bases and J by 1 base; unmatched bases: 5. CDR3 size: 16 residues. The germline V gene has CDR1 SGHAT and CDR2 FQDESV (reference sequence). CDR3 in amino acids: CASSPKTSGSYNEQFF. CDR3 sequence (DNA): TGTGCCAGCAGCCCCAAGACTAGCGGGTCCTACAATGAGCAGTTCTTC.

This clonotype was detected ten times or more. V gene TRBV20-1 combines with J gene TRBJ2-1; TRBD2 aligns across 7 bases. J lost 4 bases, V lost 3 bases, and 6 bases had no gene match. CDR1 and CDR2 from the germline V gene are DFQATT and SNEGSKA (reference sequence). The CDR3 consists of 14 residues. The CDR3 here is CSASSSGLYNEQFF. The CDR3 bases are TGCAGTGCTAGTAGTAGCGGGCTGTACAATGAGCAGTTCTTC.

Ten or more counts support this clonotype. The CDR3 reads CSVVGTDTQYF. The DNA of the CDR3 is TGCAGCGTTGTTGGGACTGATACGCAGTATTTT. The rearrangement uses TRBV29-1 and TRBJ2-3; D possibly corresponds to TRBD2 (6 bases). Trimming shortened V by 4 bases and J by 6 bases, and 8 bases separated the two germline ends. There are 11 residues in the CDR3. Germline CDR1 reads SQVTM; CDR2 reads ANQGSEA.

The CDR3 DNA reads TGTGCCAGCAGCCCCTCACTTACAGGGAGCCCAGATACGCAGTATTTT. Its translation is CASSPSLTGSPDTQYF. The chain links TRBV7-8 to TRBJ2-3, with D possibly being TRBD1 (6 bases). The germline V gene has CDR1 SGHVS and CDR2 FQNEAQ. Between the trimmed V and J ends, which lost 5 bases and 4 bases, there was a span of 19 bases. This CDR3 is 16 amino acids long. The full variable domain, with the rest looked up from reference TRBV7-8 and TRBJ2-3, is GAGVSQSPRYKVAKRGQDVALRCDPISGHVSLFWYQQALGQGPEFLTYFQNEAQLDKSGLPSDRFFAERPEGSVSTLKIQRTQQEDSAVYLCASSPSLTGSPDTQYFGPGTRLTVL.

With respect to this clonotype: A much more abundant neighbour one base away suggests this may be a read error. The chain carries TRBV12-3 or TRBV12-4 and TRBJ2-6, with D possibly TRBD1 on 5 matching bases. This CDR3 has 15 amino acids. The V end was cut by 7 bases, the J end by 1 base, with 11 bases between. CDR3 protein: CASKGRESGANVLTF. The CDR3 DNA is TGTGCCAGCAAGGGGCGCGAGTCTGGGGCCAACGTCCTGACTTTC.

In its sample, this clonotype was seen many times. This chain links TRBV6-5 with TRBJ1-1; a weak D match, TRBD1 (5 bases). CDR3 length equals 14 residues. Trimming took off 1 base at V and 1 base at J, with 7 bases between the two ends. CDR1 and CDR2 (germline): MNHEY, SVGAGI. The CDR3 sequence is CASSYLGQNTEAFF. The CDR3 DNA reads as TGTGCCAGCAGTTACTTAGGACAGAACACTGAAGCTTTCTTT.

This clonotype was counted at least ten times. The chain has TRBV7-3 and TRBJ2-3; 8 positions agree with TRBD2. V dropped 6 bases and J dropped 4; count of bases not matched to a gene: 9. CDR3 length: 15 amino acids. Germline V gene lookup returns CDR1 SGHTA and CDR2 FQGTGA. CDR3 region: CASSSVAGIADTQYF. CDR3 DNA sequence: TGTGCCAGCAGTTCCGTAGCGGGAATTGCAGATACGCAGTATTTT.

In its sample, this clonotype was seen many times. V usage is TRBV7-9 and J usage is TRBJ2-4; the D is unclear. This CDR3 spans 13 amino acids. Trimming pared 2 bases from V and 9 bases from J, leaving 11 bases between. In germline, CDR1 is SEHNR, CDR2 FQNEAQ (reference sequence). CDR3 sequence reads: CASSLPDNGIQYF. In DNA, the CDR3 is TGTGCCAGCAGCTTACCAGATAATGGCATTCAGTACTTC.

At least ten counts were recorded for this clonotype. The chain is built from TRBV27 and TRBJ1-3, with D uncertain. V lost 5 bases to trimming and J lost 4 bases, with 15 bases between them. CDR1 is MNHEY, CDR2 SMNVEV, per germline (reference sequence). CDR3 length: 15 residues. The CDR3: CASSEWQLHGNTIYF. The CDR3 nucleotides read TGTGCCAGCAGTGAGTGGCAGCTGCACGGAAACACCATATATTTT.

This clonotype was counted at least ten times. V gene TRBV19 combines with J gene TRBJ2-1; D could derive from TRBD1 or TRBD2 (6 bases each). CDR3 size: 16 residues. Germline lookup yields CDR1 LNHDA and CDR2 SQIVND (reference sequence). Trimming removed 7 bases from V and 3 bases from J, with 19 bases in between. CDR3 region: CASTFGGPSSYNEQFF. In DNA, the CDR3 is TGTGCCAGTACTTTCGGGGGCCCCTCCAGCTACAATGAGCAGTTCTTC.

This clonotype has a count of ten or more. This CDR3 reads CASSLRLSPVTETQYF. DNA for the CDR3: TGTGCCAGCAGCTTGAGGCTCAGCCCGGTGACAGAGACCCAGTACTTC. V usage is TRBV11-2 and J usage is TRBJ2-5; D not resolved. V was cut by 3 bases and J by 4 bases, with 18 bases left in between. CDR3 length: 16 amino acids. Germline loops: CDR1 SGHAT, CDR2 FQNNGV.

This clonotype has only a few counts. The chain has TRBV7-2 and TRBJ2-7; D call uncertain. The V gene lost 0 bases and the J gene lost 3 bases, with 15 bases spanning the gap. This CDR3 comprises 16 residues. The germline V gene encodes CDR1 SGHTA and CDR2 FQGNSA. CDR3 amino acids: CASSLAAGPAGYEQYF. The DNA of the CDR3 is TGTGCCAGCAGCTTAGCCGCCGGGCCGGCTGGCTACGAGCAGTACTTC.

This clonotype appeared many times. CDR3 nucleotide sequence: TGTGCCAGCAGCGGGAAGTATAGGGGCCAGAGCACAGATACGCAGTATTTT. Translated: CASSGKYRGQSTDTQYF. The V and J genes are TRBV7-6 and TRBJ2-3, with D possibly matching TRBD1 (5 bases). V lost 5 bases and J lost 0, with 18 bases in between. This CDR3 spans 17 amino acids. CDR1 and CDR2 from the germline V gene are SGHVS and FNYEAQ.

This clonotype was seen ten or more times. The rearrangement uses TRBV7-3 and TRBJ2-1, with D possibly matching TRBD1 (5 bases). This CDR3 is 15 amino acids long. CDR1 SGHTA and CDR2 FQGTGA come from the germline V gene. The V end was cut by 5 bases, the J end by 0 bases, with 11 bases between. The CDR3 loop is CASSLGASSYNEQFF. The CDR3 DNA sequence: TGTGCCAGCAGCCTTGGGGCAAGCTCCTACAATGAGCAGTTCTTC.